This entry features one TCR beta chain sequence. Its antigen is not known. This sample was taken from a study of T cell responses to AZD1222 COVID-19 vaccine. Using immunoSEQ multiplex PCR, the repertoire was profiled, and TCRdb retains in-frame clones only, with some absent. The data hold tens of thousands of clones, with approximately 89% observed a single time. Study-level findings and limits: Baseline seropositivity characterized only a handful of AZD1222 recipients. Spike as a whole was targeted by vaccine-associated CD4 TCRs, dominant at 160-218 and 743-854.

The germline gives CDR1 SGHRS, CDR2 YFSETQ. V lost 1 base and J 3 bases, leaving 7 bases between the germline ends. The length of the CDR3 is 13 residues. The rearrangement links TRBV5-1 to TRBJ1-1; possibly TRBD1 for D (5 bases). The sample consisted of peripheral blood, taken 28 days after the second AZD1222 dose. This TCR was sampled from an adult who received the AZD1222 COVID-19 vaccine. The CDR3 region has the DNA TGCGCCAGCAGCTTGCTGGGGGACACTGAAGCTTTCTTT. Translated, it gives CASSLLGDTEAFF.